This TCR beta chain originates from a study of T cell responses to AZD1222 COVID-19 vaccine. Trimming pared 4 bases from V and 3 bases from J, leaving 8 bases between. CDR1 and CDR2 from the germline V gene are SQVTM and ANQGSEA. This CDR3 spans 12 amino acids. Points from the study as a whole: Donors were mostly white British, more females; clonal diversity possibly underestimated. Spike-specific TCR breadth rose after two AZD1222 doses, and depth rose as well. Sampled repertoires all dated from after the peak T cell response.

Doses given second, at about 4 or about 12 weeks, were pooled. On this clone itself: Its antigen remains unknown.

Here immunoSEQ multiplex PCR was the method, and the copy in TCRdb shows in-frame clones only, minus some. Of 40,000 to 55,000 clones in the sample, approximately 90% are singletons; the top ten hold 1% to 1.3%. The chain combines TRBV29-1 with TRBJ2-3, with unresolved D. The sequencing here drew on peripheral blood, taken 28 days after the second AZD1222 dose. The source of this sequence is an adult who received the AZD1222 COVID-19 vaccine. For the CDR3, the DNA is TGCAGCGTTGGGGGTGAAACAGATACGCAGTATTTT. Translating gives CSVGGETDTQYF.